This entry is about one TCR beta chain. These data are taken from a study of control samples from healthy donors and cancer patients. Profiled with immunoSEQ multiplex PCR; TCRdb holds only in-frame clones, not every one. This sample carries around 180,000 clones, almost 90% of them seen once, and the ten largest clones take 4.9%. This receptor was taken from a woman between 25 and 40 years old in good health. The sequenced material came from blood.

Here the CDR3 reads CASSQGSGMGGEQYF. The CDR3 region has the DNA TGTGCCAGCAGCCAAGGTTCCGGGATGGGGGGCGAGCAGTACTTC. The rearrangement uses TRBV4-2 and TRBJ2-7, with D possibly matching TRBD2 (6 bases). The germline V gene has CDR1 LGHNA and CDR2 YNFKEQ. The CDR3 has 15 amino acids. The V end was cut by 1 base, the J end by 6 bases, with 16 bases between.